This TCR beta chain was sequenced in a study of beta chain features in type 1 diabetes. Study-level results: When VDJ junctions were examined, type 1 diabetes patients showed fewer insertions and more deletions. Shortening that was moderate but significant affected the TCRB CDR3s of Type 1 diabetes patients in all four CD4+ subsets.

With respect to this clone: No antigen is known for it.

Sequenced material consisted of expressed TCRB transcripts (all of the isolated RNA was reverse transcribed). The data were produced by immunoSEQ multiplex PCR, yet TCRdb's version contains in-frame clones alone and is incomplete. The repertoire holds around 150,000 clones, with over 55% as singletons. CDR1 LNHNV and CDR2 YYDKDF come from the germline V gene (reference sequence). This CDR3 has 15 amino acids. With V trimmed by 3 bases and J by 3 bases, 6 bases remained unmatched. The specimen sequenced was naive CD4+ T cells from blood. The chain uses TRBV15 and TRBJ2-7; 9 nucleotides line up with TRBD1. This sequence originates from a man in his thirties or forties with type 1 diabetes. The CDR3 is CATSRDGTGSYEQYF. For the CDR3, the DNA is TGTGCCACCAGCAGGGACGGGACAGGGAGCTACGAGCAGTACTTC.